Detailed here is one T cell receptor beta chain. In the study's own analysis: It was from reference gene primer amplification that nucleated cell counts were estimated. Profiled with immunoSEQ multiplex PCR; TCRdb holds only in-frame clones, not every one. V and J calls and clone size come straight from that table; D and trimming were deduced from the DNA. The data hold around 200,000 clones, with 70% to 90% observed a single time. This record belongs to a study of blood T cell repertoires in COVID-19. This TCR came from a man younger than 40 with acute or convalescent COVID-19. Material for sequencing was peripheral blood.

This chain's CDR3 is CASSVGAGVGSHGYTF. DNA for the CDR3: TGTGCCAGCAGCGTAGGGGCGGGAGTAGGCAGCCATGGCTACACCTTC. The chain employs TRBV9 and TRBJ1-2; D is undetermined. Deletions cut 0 bases from V and 6 bases from J, with 18 bases between. This CDR3 has 16 amino acids. CDR1 is SGDLS, CDR2 YYNGEE, per germline.